These T cell receptor beta chains were read from a single sample in a study of OX40 agonist ivuxolimab in advanced cancers. Sequencing was performed with immunoSEQ multiplex PCR; in TCRdb, only in-frame clones are kept and a portion is missing. This table has about 76,000 clones, 84% appearing once. The sample here was CD4+ or CD8+ T cells sorted from blood, taken in a trial of the OX40 agonist ivuxolimab. These receptors were obtained from an adult with an advanced solid tumor such as melanoma, head and neck, liver or kidney cancer. Both conserved end residues are part of each CDR3. Each record gives: V gene, J gene, D gene, clone size, CDR3 protein, CDR3 DNA. The D gene is left open where the match is weak. The listing skips clone size in some rows; elsewhere it reads once, few, many or a size class.

V: TRBV7-3
J: TRBJ1-2
D: .
size: .
CDR3: CASTLSREGGYGYTF
DNA: TGTGCCAGCACCCTCTCCAGGGAAGGCGGCTATGGCTACACCTTC

V: TRBV7-2
J: TRBJ2-3
D: .
size: .
CDR3: CASSLMSRGTDTQYF
DNA: TGTGCCAGCAGCTTGATGTCTCGGGGCACAGATACGCAGTATTTT

V: TRBV7-2
J: TRBJ2-1
D: .
size: .
CDR3: CASSLASGGFF
DNA: TGTGCCAGCAGCTTAGCCTCAGGTGGGTTCTTC

V: TRBV27
J: TRBJ2-7
D: .
size: .
CDR3: CASSSIRALSHEQYF
DNA: TGTGCCAGCAGTTCAATCCGGGCCCTTTCCCACGAGCAGTACTTC

V: TRBV6-5
J: TRBJ2-1
D: .
size: .
CDR3: CASTNPGREQFF
DNA: TGTGCCAGCACCAACCCGGGTAGGGAGCAGTTCTTC

V: TRBV6-5
J: TRBJ2-7
D: .
size: .
CDR3: CASRLWADAYEQYF
DNA: TGTGCCAGCAGACTTTGGGCGGACGCCTACGAGCAGTACTTC

V: TRBV9
J: TRBJ1-4
D: TRBD1
size: .
CDR3: CASSVGVRGQGEKLFF
DNA: TGTGCCAGCAGCGTAGGGGTGAGGGGACAGGGGGAAAAACTGTTTTTT

V: TRBV21-1
J: TRBJ1-5
D: .
size: .
CDR3: CASSKVNGNQPQHF
DNA: TGTGCCAGCAGCAAAGTGAATGGCAATCAGCCCCAGCATTTT

V: TRBV5-1
J: TRBJ2-1
D: .
size: .
CDR3: CASGRLANNEQFF
DNA: TGCGCCAGCGGACGTCTAGCGAACAATGAGCAGTTCTTC

V: TRBV6-5
J: TRBJ1-2
D: TRBD1
size: .
CDR3: CASSYSPGGSGYTF
DNA: TGTGCCAGCAGTTACTCACCAGGGGGATCTGGCTACACCTTC

V: TRBV6-5
J: TRBJ1-4
D: .
size: once
CDR3: CASSSVATNEKLFF
DNA: TGTGCCAGCAGTTCGGTGGCAACTAATGAAAAACTGTTTTTT

V: TRBV6-1
J: TRBJ1-2
D: .
size: .
CDR3: CASATGAGSRYGYTF
DNA: TGTGCCAGCGCCACCGGAGCAGGTTCTCGGTATGGCTACACCTTC

V: TRBV7-2
J: TRBJ1-4
D: TRBD1
size: .
CDR3: CASSSGGTANEKLFF
DNA: TGTGCCAGCAGCTCAGGGGGGACAGCTAATGAAAAACTGTTTTTT

V: TRBV18
J: TRBJ2-7
D: .
size: few
CDR3: CASSPGRGPSYEQYF
DNA: TGTGCCAGCTCACCCGGCAGGGGTCCTTCCTACGAGCAGTACTTC

V: TRBV7-2
J: TRBJ1-2
D: .
size: .
CDR3: CASIPGPSYGYTF
DNA: TGTGCCAGCATCCCGGGACCGAGCTATGGCTACACCTTC

V: TRBV19
J: TRBJ2-2
D: TRBD2
size: few
CDR3: CASKGLDAGELFF
DNA: TGTGCCAGTAAGGGACTAGACGCGGGGGAGCTGTTTTTT

V: TRBV4-3
J: TRBJ1-5
D: .
size: medium-sized
CDR3: CASSRDKNQPQHF
DNA: TGCGCCAGCAGCCGGGACAAAAATCAGCCCCAGCATTTT

V: TRBV28
J: TRBJ2-1
D: TRBD1
size: .
CDR3: CASWSVDRANEQFF
DNA: TGTGCCAGTTGGTCGGTGGACAGGGCTAATGAGCAGTTCTTC

V: TRBV7-8
J: TRBJ1-1
D: .
size: once
CDR3: CASRLDSATLTEAFF
DNA: TGTGCCAGCAGACTAGACAGTGCGACCCTCACTGAAGCTTTCTTT

V: TRBV30
J: TRBJ2-7
D: .
size: .
CDR3: CAWGAERYEQYF
DNA: TGTGCCTGGGGCGCCGAGCGCTACGAGCAGTACTTC

V: TRBV6-6
J: TRBJ2-1
D: TRBD2
size: .
CDR3: CASTPGTSGRLDEQFF
DNA: TGTGCCAGCACCCCCGGGACTAGCGGGAGACTCGATGAGCAGTTCTTC

V: TRBV5-1
J: TRBJ2-5
D: .
size: once
CDR3: CASSDVRETQYF
DNA: TGCGCCAGCAGTGATGTTCGAGAGACCCAGTACTTC

V: TRBV9
J: TRBJ2-7
D: .
size: .
CDR3: CASSPDWGEQYF
DNA: TGTGCCAGCAGCCCCGACTGGGGCGAGCAGTACTTC

V: TRBV6-6
J: TRBJ1-2
D: .
size: .
CDR3: CASSYLRRESNYGYTF
DNA: TGTGCCAGCAGTTACTTGAGAAGAGAGTCTAACTATGGCTACACCTTC

V: TRBV4-1
J: TRBJ1-1
D: .
size: .
CDR3: CASSQTENTEAFF
DNA: TGCGCCAGCAGCCAGACAGAGAACACTGAAGCTTTCTTT

V: TRBV11-2
J: TRBJ2-7
D: .
size: .
CDR3: CASGVPGSYEQYF
DNA: TGTGCCAGCGGGGTACCCGGCTCCTACGAGCAGTACTTC

V: TRBV5-1
J: TRBJ2-1
D: .
size: once
CDR3: CASSASGGEGSYNEQFF
DNA: TGCGCCAGCAGCGCATCTGGGGGAGAGGGATCATACAATGAGCAGTTCTTC

V: TRBV5-5
J: TRBJ1-1
D: .
size: .
CDR3: CASSFPDTNTEAFF
DNA: TGTGCCAGCAGCTTCCCGGACACGAACACTGAAGCTTTCTTT

V: TRBV7-6
J: TRBJ2-1
D: .
size: .
CDR3: CASSAGAGTYNEQFF
DNA: TGTGCCAGCAGCGCCGGGGCGGGGACCTACAATGAGCAGTTCTTC

V: TRBV4-1
J: TRBJ2-1
D: .
size: .
CDR3: CASSQIGGEQFF
DNA: TGCGCCAGCAGCCAAATAGGTGGTGAGCAGTTCTTC

V: TRBV10-3
J: TRBJ1-4
D: TRBD1
size: .
CDR3: CAISANRGPNEKLFF
DNA: TGTGCCATCAGTGCAAACAGGGGACCCAATGAAAAACTGTTTTTT

V: TRBV29-1
J: TRBJ2-2
D: .
size: few
CDR3: CSVQEASNTGELFF
DNA: TGCAGCGTTCAAGAGGCGTCGAACACCGGGGAGCTGTTTTTT

V: TRBV4-3
J: TRBJ1-2
D: TRBD1
size: .
CDR3: CASSFIGGQAYGYTF
DNA: TGCGCCAGCAGCTTTATCGGCGGACAGGCCTATGGCTACACCTTC

V: TRBV5-4
J: TRBJ1-6
D: TRBD1
size: .
CDR3: CASRGTGTDNSPLHF
DNA: TGTGCCAGCAGGGGTACCGGGACAGATAATTCACCCCTCCACTTT

V: TRBV10-3
J: TRBJ2-7
D: .
size: .
CDR3: CAISDRGGEQYF
DNA: TGTGCCATCAGTGACAGGGGAGGCGAGCAGTACTTC

V: TRBV7-2
J: TRBJ2-7
D: .
size: .
CDR3: CASRLGLGPYEQYF
DNA: TGTGCCAGCAGACTAGGACTGGGCCCCTACGAGCAGTACTTC

V: TRBV18
J: TRBJ2-5
D: .
size: .
CDR3: CASSPSGETQYF
DNA: TGTGCCAGCTCACCATCGGGAGAGACCCAGTACTTC

V: TRBV29-1
J: TRBJ2-5
D: TRBD2
size: .
CDR3: CSVIGRSGETQYF
DNA: TGCAGCGTTATCGGGAGGTCGGGGGAGACCCAGTACTTC

V: TRBV5-6
J: TRBJ2-5
D: .
size: .
CDR3: CASSLSREYQETQYF
DNA: TGTGCCAGCAGCTTGAGCAGGGAGTACCAAGAGACCCAGTACTTC

V: TRBV27
J: TRBJ1-1
D: .
size: few
CDR3: CASSSGRNTEAFF
DNA: TGTGCCAGCAGTTCAGGGAGGAACACTGAAGCTTTCTTT

V: TRBV2
J: TRBJ1-2
D: TRBD1
size: .
CDR3: CASRTGDRVQGYTF
DNA: TGTGCCAGCCGGACAGGGGATCGGGTGCAGGGCTACACCTTC

V: TRBV6-1
J: TRBJ2-1
D: TRBD2
size: .
CDR3: CASSEAPTSGPYNEQFF
DNA: TGTGCCAGCAGTGAAGCACCGACTAGCGGGCCCTACAATGAGCAGTTCTTC

V: TRBV7-2
J: TRBJ1-1
D: .
size: .
CDR3: CASSRKGRTEAFF
DNA: TGTGCCAGCAGCCGGAAGGGCCGCACTGAAGCTTTCTTT

V: TRBV29-1
J: TRBJ1-1
D: .
size: .
CDR3: CSVFGGDTEAFF
DNA: TGCAGCGTTTTTGGTGGGGACACTGAAGCTTTCTTT

V: TRBV19
J: TRBJ2-7
D: .
size: .
CDR3: CASRSLGTYEQYF
DNA: TGTGCCAGCCGTTCTCTGGGGACCTACGAGCAGTACTTC

V: TRBV30
J: TRBJ2-7
D: .
size: .
CDR3: CAWSTGRLKGQYF
DNA: TGTGCCTGGAGTACGGGACGGCTAAAGGGGCAGTACTTC

V: TRBV5-1
J: TRBJ2-4
D: .
size: .
CDR3: CASSLALDSKNIQYF
DNA: TGCGCCAGCAGCTTGGCCTTGGACAGTAAAAACATTCAGTACTTC

V: TRBV5-1
J: TRBJ2-7
D: TRBD2
size: .
CDR3: CASPGTSSYEQYF
DNA: TGCGCCAGCCCCGGGACTAGCTCCTACGAGCAGTACTTC

V: TRBV6-6
J: TRBJ1-2
D: .
size: .
CDR3: CASSTPGGRIMYGYTF
DNA: TGTGCCAGCAGTACTCCCGGGGGGCGGATAATGTATGGCTACACCTTC

V: TRBV19
J: TRBJ1-4
D: .
size: few
CDR3: CASRPTGAREKLFF
DNA: TGTGCCAGTAGACCCACGGGGGCGCGAGAAAAACTGTTTTTT

V: TRBV2
J: TRBJ1-1
D: .
size: .
CDR3: CASSGSGRTEAFF
DNA: TGTGCCAGCAGTGGCTCGGGGCGCACTGAAGCTTTCTTT

V: TRBV19
J: TRBJ2-7
D: .
size: .
CDR3: CASSAPGHGLYEQYF
DNA: TGTGCCAGTAGTGCTCCGGGACACGGACTCTACGAGCAGTACTTC

V: TRBV7-6
J: TRBJ2-5
D: .
size: .
CDR3: CASSPEARETQYF
DNA: TGTGCCAGCAGCCCCGAGGCTAGGGAGACCCAGTACTTC